A single T cell receptor (beta chain) is shown here with its context. There is no known antigen for this receptor. The input lacks base qualities; no much larger clone sits a single base away. Inclusive of the bounding cysteine and phenylalanine, the CDR3 is 18 residues long. Only CDR3 DNA remains: 54 bases, in frame from the first base. Separate from the roughly 650-subject first cohort, the validation cohort of more than 90 subjects was the group to which the donors belonged. The receptor library was made with the immunoSEQ multiplex PCR assay. On the study's bioinformatics: A statistical classification framework was developed to diagnose cytomegalovirus status using the catalog of TCR beta chain sequences. TCRdb took over this immuneACCESS table, retaining in-frame rearrangements with V and J assigned. Such tables are incomplete; in checked studies, under half of the missing clones stem from an unresolved V gene, and the remainder is unexplained. From that table come the V and J calls and clone size; the DNA was used to work out D and trimming. A total of more than 85,000 clones appear in this sample, roughly 88% of them only once. Of the sample, approximately 1.5% falls within the top ten clones.

This specimen comes from a study of cytomegalovirus exposure and HLA in healthy donors (dated 2017 in TCRdb). Context from the whole study: The 666 repertoires of the first cohort and the roughly 120 validation repertoires were produced on the same platform, according to a later analysis. To predict cytomegalovirus infection status, the study combined high-throughput TCR immunosequencing, statistical association of individual TCRs with disease status, and machine learning. The study aimed to test whether signatures of past pathogen exposure could be identified by cataloging public T cell receptors. A separate validation cohort of more than 100 different subjects was used in addition to the approximately 670-subject first cohort. General conclusions and limits of the study: According to the authors, the approach could potentially be generalized to other disease states and immunological phenotypes. Cytomegalovirus status was reported to be diagnosed by the classifier with high specificity and sensitivity in both the original and validation cohorts. In a later analysis, TCRs clustered in the first cohort were found to also tend to co-occur in the 100 to 150 validation repertoires, with approximately 95% of cluster scores above 0. In the study, 150 to 200 TCR beta chains were listed as associated with cytomegalovirus. In vitro tests confirmed that three of the cytomegalovirus-associated TCR beta chains recognize cytomegalovirus antigens. Most TCR sequences were seen in very few donors, while some public TCRs were found in many individuals. All 130 or so repertoires were used to score co-occurrence in the validation cohort in a later analysis, because that analysis had no HLA typing for the cohort.

The receptor was isolated from a woman aged 25 to 39 in good health and CMV-seropositive. Sample: PBMCs. Recombination joined TRBV21-1 with TRBJ2-7; whether TRBD1, the table's D call, matches the DNA was not checked. TRBV21-1 is a recognized pseudogene. Here is the DNA: TGTGCCGATACCATTAAATCACTCGAGACAGGGAGCTCCTACGAGCAGTACTTC. Its translation is CADTIKSLETGSSYEQYF.